Many counts were recorded for the clone carrying this T cell receptor (beta chain). Antigen: not known. These data come from a study of identical twins. Study results and limitations: The study found weaker excess twin sharing in beta out-of-frame sequences. Researchers reported excess low generation probability among twin-shared out-of-frame alpha sequences.

TCRdb fed the 5' RACE reads into MiXCR, producing one record per CDR3 protein. The data hold about 1.7 million distinct CDR3 sequences, with roughly a third observed a single time. Germline values: CDR1 DFQATT, CDR2 SNEGSKA (reference sequence). This CDR3 contains 13 residues. The sequenced sample was cord blood. V is TRBV20-1 and J is TRBJ2-1, with D maybe TRBD2 (7 bases). Gene TRBJ2-7 matches the end of the DNA better, so the J call may be wrong. This sequence originates from a newborn girl in good health. CDR3 region: CSATPGGYNEQYF. CDR3 DNA sequence: TGCAGTGCTACCCCGGGGGGCTACAATGAGCAGTACTTC.